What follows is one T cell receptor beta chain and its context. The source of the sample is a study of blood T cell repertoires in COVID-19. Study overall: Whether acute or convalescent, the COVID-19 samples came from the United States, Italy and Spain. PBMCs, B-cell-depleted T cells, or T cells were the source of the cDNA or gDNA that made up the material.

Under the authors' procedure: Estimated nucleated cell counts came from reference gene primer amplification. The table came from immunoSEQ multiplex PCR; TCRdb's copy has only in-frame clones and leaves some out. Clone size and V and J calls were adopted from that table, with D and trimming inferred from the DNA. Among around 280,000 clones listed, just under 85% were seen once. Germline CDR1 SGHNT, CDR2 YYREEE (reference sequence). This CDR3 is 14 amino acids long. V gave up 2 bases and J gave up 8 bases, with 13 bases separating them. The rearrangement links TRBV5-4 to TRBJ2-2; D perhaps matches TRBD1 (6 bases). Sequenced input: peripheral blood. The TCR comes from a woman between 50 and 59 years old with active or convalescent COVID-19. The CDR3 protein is CASSFRAGAGELFF. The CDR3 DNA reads TGTGCCAGCAGCTTCCGGGCAGGGGCTGGGGAGCTGTTTTTT.